The 20 T cell receptor beta chains presented below share a single source sample, sequenced in a study of T cell responses to AZD1222 COVID-19 vaccine. Clones were read by immunoSEQ multiplex PCR, and TCRdb kept only the in-frame ones, dropping some. The sample includes 120,000 to 150,000 clones, under 95% seen only once; the top ten take less than 2%. The sample here was peripheral blood, taken 28 days after the second AZD1222 dose. These receptor sequences come from an adult who received the AZD1222 COVID-19 vaccine.

This clone came up a few times. The CDR3 DNA sequence: TGTGCCAGCAGCTTCACGGCCCAGGGGGCCTATGACACCTTC. It encodes CASSFTAQGAYDTF. The chain uses TRBV7-9 and TRBJ1-2, with 8 bases identical to TRBD1. The CDR3 is made up of 14 amino acids. CDR1 and CDR2 from the germline V gene are SEHNR and FQNEAQ (reference sequence). The J segment lost 12 bases and the V segment lost 3 bases, leaving 12 bases of the junction unmatched.

A single count supports this clone. The J gene is TRBJ2-5, the V gene TRBV7-2, with 8 bases that match TRBD2. This CDR3 spans 14 amino acids. The V segment lost 5 bases and the J segment 5 bases; nucleotides outside the gene matches: 7. CDR1 is SGHTA, CDR2 FQGNSA, per germline. Here the CDR3 reads CASSPGLVLETQYF. Written as DNA, the CDR3 is TGTGCCAGCAGCCCGGGACTAGTATTGGAGACCCAGTACTTC.

This clone was recorded only once. This chain joins TRBV4-1 and TRBJ2-4, with TRBD1 matching over 7 bases. Germline loops: CDR1 MGHRA, CDR2 YSYEKL. The length of the CDR3 is 16 residues. The ends lost 0 bases at V and 0 bases at J; junction bases unmatched: 2. CDR3 bases: TGCGCCAGCAGCCAAGACAGGGGGATAGCCAAAAACATTCAGTACTTC. It encodes CASSQDRGIAKNIQYF.

This chain links TRBV13 with TRBJ1-1; 9 nucleotides match TRBD1. After removal of 0 bases from V and 5 bases from J, the junction contained 16 bases not matched to a gene. This CDR3 is 19 amino acids long. CDR1 and CDR2 (germline): PRHDT, FYEKMQ (reference sequence). The CDR3 DNA follows: TGTGCCAGCAGCTTAGGAAACACCGGGACAGGGTATTTGCGTACTGAAGCTTTCTTT. This gives the protein CASSLGNTGTGYLRTEAFF. Variable domain in full (rest from reference TRBV13 and TRBJ1-1): AAGVIQSPRHLIKEKRETATLKCYPIPRHDTVYWYQQGPGQDPQFLISFYEKMQSDKGSIPDRFSAQQFSDYHSELNMSSLELGDSALYFCASSLGNTGTGYLRTEAFFGQGTRLTVV.

The gene calls are TRBV7-9 and TRBJ1-1; unclear D gene. The V and J ends lost 4 bases and 2 bases respectively, with 14 bases between them. Germline-derived CDR1 and CDR2 are SEHNR and FQNEAQ (reference sequence). The CDR3 runs to 15 residues. The DNA of the CDR3 is TGTGCCAGCAGCTCCCCCGCGACCGAAAACACTGAAGCTTTCTTT. Its protein product is CASSSPATENTEAFF.

The chain is built from TRBV3-1 (or the pseudogene TRBV3-2) and TRBJ2-1; 12 bases are a match to TRBD2. The CDR3 sequence is 15 residues long. Germline V CDR1 and CDR2: LGHDT, YNNKEL (reference sequence). V was clipped by 1 base and J by 9 bases; unmatched bases: 4. The DNA for the CDR3 is TGTGCCAGCAGCCAAGCTTCTAGCGGGGGGGGTGAGCAGTTCTTC. Residues: CASSQASSGGGEQFF.

CDR3 region: CASRKQGYSNQPQHF. CDR3 bases: TGTGCCAGCAGAAAACAGGGATATAGCAATCAGCCCCAGCATTTT. This chain connects TRBV6-5 to TRBJ1-5, with D possibly TRBD1 on 6 matching bases. CDR3 length: 15 residues. V was clipped by 6 bases and J by 0 bases, with 12 bases between them. Germline V gene sequence: CDR1 MNHEY, CDR2 SVGAGI.

A single count supports this clone. The CDR3 DNA reads TGTGCCAGCAGCTCCCGGGACCGAGCATATGGCTACACCTTC. It is translated as CASSSRDRAYGYTF. The chain links TRBV7-3 to TRBJ1-2; a weak D match, TRBD1 (5 bases). The CDR3 loop spans 14 amino acids. V lost 4 bases to trimming and J lost 5 bases, with 14 bases between them. Germline V gene data show CDR1 as SGHTA and CDR2 as FQGTGA.

This CDR3 reads CASSYPSGSGQETQYF. The CDR3 nucleotides are TGTGCCAGCAGTTACCCTAGCGGGAGTGGGCAAGAGACCCAGTACTTC. This rearrangement joins TRBV6-5 to TRBJ2-5, with 10 positions matching TRBD2. Germline CDR1 MNHEY, CDR2 SVGAGI. V was pared by 2 bases and J by 2 bases, with 5 bases of the junction left unmatched. The CDR3 covers 16 residues.

The CDR3 nucleotides read TGTGCCAGCAGCGTAGACGTTAGCACAGATACGCAGTATTTT. It encodes CASSVDVSTDTQYF. This chain links TRBV9 with TRBJ2-3; no firm D call. Germline V gene lookup returns CDR1 SGDLS and CDR2 YYNGEE. This CDR3 contains 14 residues. V was shortened by 0 bases and J by 0 bases, with 5 bases between the two germline ends.

This chain joins TRBV30 and TRBJ1-1, with D perhaps matching TRBD1 (5 bases). With 3 bases removed from V and 1 base from J, the gap between germline ends came to 12 bases. The germline gives CDR1 GTSNPN, CDR2 SVGIG (reference sequence). CDR3 length: 14 residues. CDR3: CAWRWGSGNTEAFF. The CDR3 DNA follows: TGTGCCTGGAGGTGGGGGAGTGGGAACACTGAAGCTTTCTTT.

For this clone: The junction does not match germline at one end; this may be a read error. This chain uses TRBV27 with TRBJ2-1; perhaps TRBD2 as D (7 bases). The germline V gene encodes CDR1 MNHEY and CDR2 SMNVEV (reference sequence). The CDR3 sequence is 15 residues long. The CDR3 protein is CASTLIGGAYNEQFF. The CDR3 coding sequence is TGTGCCAGCACTTTAATTGGGGGGGCTTACAATGAGCAGTTCTTC.

In DNA, the CDR3 is TGCGCCAGCAGTGAGCCCAACCCCTTAGGGACGCAGTATTTT. Amino acids: CASSEPNPLGTQYF. V is TRBV10-1 and J is TRBJ2-3; no definite D call. V lost 2 bases, J lost 9 bases, and 15 bases lay in between. Per germline, CDR1 WNHNN and CDR2 SYGVQD (reference sequence). The CDR3 extends over 14 amino acids.

The genes are TRBV5-4 and TRBJ2-5; D unresolved. Between the trimmed V and J ends, which lost 4 bases and 4 bases, there was a span of 17 bases. The V gene's germline CDR1 is SGHNT and CDR2 YYREEE (reference sequence). The CDR3 spans 15 residues. This CDR3 reads CASSQSDRLGETQYF. The CDR3 DNA follows: TGTGCCAGCAGCCAATCAGATCGTTTGGGAGAGACCCAGTACTTC.

The J gene is TRBJ2-7, the V gene TRBV5-8, with a possible D match to TRBD1 (7 bases). Germline V gene data show CDR1 as SGHTS and CDR2 as YDEGEE. This CDR3 has 14 amino acids. Trimming removed 4 bases at V and 1 base at J, with 12 bases between. CDR3: CASSRGDSSYEQYF. CDR3 coding DNA: TGTGCCAGCAGCCGCGGGGACAGTTCCTACGAGCAGTACTTC.

This chain joins TRBV6-5 and TRBJ1-5, with a weak D call TRBD1 (6 bases). Trimming cost V 9 bases and J 0 bases, with 9 bases left between them. Germline assignment: CDR1 MNHEY and CDR2 SVGAGI. CDR3 length equals 13 residues. CDR3 sequence (DNA): TGTGCCAGATACAGGGCTAGCAATCAGCCCCAGCATTTT. Amino acids: CARYRASNQPQHF.

V usage is TRBV5-6 and J usage is TRBJ1-5, with D tentatively TRBD1 (6 bases). V shed 4 bases and J shed 2 bases, with 7 bases lying between them. The CDR3 is 13 residues long. Germline lookup yields CDR1 SGHDT and CDR2 YYEEEE. DNA for the CDR3: TGTGCCAGCAGCCGACAGGGCAATCAGCCCCAGCATTTT. Translation gives CASSRQGNQPQHF.

CDR3 DNA sequence: TGTGCCAGCAGCTTAGAATACGAGCAGTACTTC. This translates into CASSLEYEQYF. The genes are TRBV5-5 and TRBJ2-7; D remains unclear. Germline CDR1 is SGHKS and CDR2 is YYEKEE (reference sequence). Trimming pared 2 bases from V and 4 bases from J, leaving 4 bases between. The CDR3 covers 11 residues.

The J gene is TRBJ2-7, the V gene TRBV2; 10 positions agree with TRBD2. V lost 10 bases, J lost 5 bases, and 8 bases stayed unmatched. The germline gives CDR1 SNHLY, CDR2 FYNNEI. The CDR3 totals 13 residues. CDR3 coding DNA: TGTGCCACCGGGCTAGCGGGAGTGGACGAGCAGTACTTC. Translation gives CATGLAGVDEQYF.

This sequence joins TRBV19 and TRBJ1-2; maybe TRBD1 (6 bases). V lost 4 bases, J lost 4 bases, and 13 bases lay in between. The CDR3 spans 14 residues. Germline CDR1 LNHDA, CDR2 SQIVND (reference sequence). CDR3 region: CASSTKDSLYGYTF. The DNA of the CDR3 is TGTGCCAGTAGTACCAAGGACAGTCTCTATGGCTACACCTTC.